This T cell receptor (beta chain) was recovered during a study of blood T cell repertoires in COVID-19. TCRdb's copy holds only in-frame clones and misses some; the assay was immunoSEQ multiplex PCR. The table lists roughly 300,000 clones, about 90% of them singletons. Germline V gene lookup returns CDR1 WNHNN and CDR2 SYGVQD (reference sequence). The CDR3 has 8 residues. As to this clone: A junction boundary mismatches the germline segment, possibly from a read error.

The chain is built from TRBV10-1 and TRBJ1-2; D may be TRBD1 (5 bases). This clonotype originated in a woman in her 30s who had recovered from COVID-19. The sequencing sample was made of PBMCs or T cells enriched from blood (not recorded which). CDR3 sequence (DNA): TGCGCCATTCCGCCGGGGGCCTTC. This codes for CAIPPGAF.